The source of this TCR beta chain is a study of neoadjuvant nivolumab and ipilimumab in lung cancer. Study-level results: Only two of four nivolumab-treated tumors gained richness and clonality by surgery. Compared with tumor-adjacent uninvolved lung, resected tumors showed greater richness and clonality. Resected-tumor TCR richness correlated positively with pretherapy blood richness.

Libraries were prepared by immunoSEQ multiplex PCR; TCRdb keeps only in-frame clonotypes and omits some of them. The repertoire holds 39,000 or so clones, with roughly nine tenths as singletons. Concerning this clone itself: The target antigen is unknown.

This TCR derives from an adult with non-small cell lung cancer. The sequencing here drew on peripheral blood, taken before neoadjuvant nivolumab, alone or with ipilimumab.

Here the CDR3 reads CASSLVAGPQETQYF. The CDR3, as DNA: TGCGCCAGCAGCTTGGTGGCGGGACCCCAAGAGACCCAGTACTTC. The rearrangement joins TRBV5-1 to TRBJ2-5; a weak D match, TRBD2 (6 bases). Germline lookup yields CDR1 SGHRS and CDR2 YFSETQ. The CDR3 totals 15 residues. Trimming shortened V by 0 bases and J by 1 base, and 10 bases separated the two germline ends. The complete variable domain, with remaining parts taken from reference TRBV5-1 and TRBJ2-5, reads KAGVTQTPRYLIKTRGQQVTLSCSPISGHRSVSWYQQTPGQGLQFLFEYFSETQRNKGNFPGRFSGRQFSNSRSEMNVSTLELGDSALYLCASSLVAGPQETQYFGPGTRLLVL.